This T cell receptor beta chain was sequenced for a study of a mutant IDH1 vaccine in newly diagnosed glioma. This CDR3 region has 14 residues. Per germline, CDR1 MNHEY and CDR2 SMNVEV (reference sequence). Trimming removed 1 base from V and 3 bases from J, with 9 bases in between. Method: immunoSEQ multiplex PCR; TCRdb's copy keeps in-frame clones and lacks some. There are tens of thousands of clones in the sample; 84% occur only once, and approximately 8.3% lies in the top ten. Time point reported: week 11, during vaccination. All doses held 300 ug of mutant IDH1 20-mer peptide, with topical imiquimod. About this clone: What it binds is unknown.

Sequencing was performed on PBMCs, taken from a glioma patient whose treatment included an IDH1 peptide vaccine. The sequence was obtained from a woman aged 45-65 years with glioma. The chain carries TRBV27 and TRBJ1-2, with D perhaps matching TRBD1 (6 bases). The CDR3 DNA sequence: TGTGCCAGCAGTTTATTGGGACAAGACTATGGCTACACCTTC. This codes for CASSLLGQDYGYTF.